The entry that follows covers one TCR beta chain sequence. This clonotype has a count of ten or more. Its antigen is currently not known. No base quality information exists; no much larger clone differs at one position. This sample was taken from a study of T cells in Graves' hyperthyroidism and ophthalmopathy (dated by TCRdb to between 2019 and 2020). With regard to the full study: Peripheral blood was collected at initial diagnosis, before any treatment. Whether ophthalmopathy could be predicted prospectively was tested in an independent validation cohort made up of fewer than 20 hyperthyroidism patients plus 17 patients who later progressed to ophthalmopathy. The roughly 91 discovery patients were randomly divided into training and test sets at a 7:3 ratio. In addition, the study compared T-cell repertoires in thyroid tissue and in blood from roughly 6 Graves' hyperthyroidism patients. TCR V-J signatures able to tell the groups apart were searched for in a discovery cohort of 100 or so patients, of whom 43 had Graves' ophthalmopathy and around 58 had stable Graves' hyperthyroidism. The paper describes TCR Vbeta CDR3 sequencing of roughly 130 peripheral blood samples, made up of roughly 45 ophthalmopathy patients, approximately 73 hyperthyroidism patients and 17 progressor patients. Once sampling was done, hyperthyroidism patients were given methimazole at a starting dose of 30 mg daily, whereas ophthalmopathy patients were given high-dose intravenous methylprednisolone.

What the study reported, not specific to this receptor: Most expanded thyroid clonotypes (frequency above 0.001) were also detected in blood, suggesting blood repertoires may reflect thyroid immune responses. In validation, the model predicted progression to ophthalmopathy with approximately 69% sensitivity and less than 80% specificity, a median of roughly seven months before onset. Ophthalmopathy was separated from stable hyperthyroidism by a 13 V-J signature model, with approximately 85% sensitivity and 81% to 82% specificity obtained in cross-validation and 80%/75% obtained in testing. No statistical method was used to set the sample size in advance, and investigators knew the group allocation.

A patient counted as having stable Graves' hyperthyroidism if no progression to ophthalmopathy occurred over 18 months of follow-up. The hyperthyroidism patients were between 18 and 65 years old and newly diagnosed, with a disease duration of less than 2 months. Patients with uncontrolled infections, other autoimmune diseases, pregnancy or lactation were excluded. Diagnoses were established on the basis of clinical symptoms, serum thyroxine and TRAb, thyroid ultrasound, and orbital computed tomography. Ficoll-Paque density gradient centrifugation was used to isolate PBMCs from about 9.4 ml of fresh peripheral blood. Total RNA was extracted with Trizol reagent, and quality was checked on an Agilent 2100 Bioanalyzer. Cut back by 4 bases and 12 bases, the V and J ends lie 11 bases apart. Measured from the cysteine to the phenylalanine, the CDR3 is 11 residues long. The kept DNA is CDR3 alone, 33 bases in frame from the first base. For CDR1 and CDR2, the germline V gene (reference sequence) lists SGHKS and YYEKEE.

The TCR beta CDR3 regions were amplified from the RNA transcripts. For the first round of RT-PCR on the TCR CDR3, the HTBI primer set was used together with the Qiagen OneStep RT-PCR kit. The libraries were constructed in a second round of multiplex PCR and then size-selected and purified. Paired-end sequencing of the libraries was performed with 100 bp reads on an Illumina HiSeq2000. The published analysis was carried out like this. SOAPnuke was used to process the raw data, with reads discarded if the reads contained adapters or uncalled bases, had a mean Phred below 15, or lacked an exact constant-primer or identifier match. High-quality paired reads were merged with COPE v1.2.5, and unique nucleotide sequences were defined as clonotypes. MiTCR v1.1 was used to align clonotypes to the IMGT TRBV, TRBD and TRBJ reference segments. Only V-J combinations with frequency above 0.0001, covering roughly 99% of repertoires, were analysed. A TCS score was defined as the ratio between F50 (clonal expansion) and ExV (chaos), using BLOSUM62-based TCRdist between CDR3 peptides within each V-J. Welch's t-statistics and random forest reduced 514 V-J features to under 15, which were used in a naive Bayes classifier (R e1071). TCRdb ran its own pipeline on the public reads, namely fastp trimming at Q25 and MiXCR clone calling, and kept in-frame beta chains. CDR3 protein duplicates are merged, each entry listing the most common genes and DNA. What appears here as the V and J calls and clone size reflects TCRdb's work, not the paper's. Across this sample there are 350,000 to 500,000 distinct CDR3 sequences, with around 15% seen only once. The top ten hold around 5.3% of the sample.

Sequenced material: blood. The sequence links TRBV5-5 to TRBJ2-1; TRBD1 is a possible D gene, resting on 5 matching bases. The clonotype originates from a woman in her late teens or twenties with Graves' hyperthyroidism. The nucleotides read TGTGCCAGCAGCGAGGATAGGGGGCAGTTCTTC. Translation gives CASSEDRGQFF.